This entry features one TCR beta chain sequence. What it binds is unknown. The entry originates in a study of blood T cells in healthy people across ages. Study-wide results and caveats: Leaving the PBMCs unsorted stopped any conclusive comparison of naive versus antigen-experienced cells.

The use of a sample-barcoded 5' primer and a J-beta primer mix characterized a second PCR of roughly 7 to 11 cycles. Carrying 12 random nucleotides, a template-switch adaptor labeled each individual cDNA molecule. At least 2.5 million CDR3-containing paired-end reads were obtained per sample. Via MiXCR, TCRdb re-called the 5' RACE reads, giving one row per CDR3 protein. The sample records over 1,500,000 distinct CDR3 sequences, approximately 40% being singletons. This CDR3 is built from 14 residues. CDR1 SGHDT and CDR2 YYEEEE come from the germline V gene. V lost 4 bases and J lost 7; bases outside the gene matches: 8.

Sequenced sample: blood. This TCR derives from a human donor in good health. The chain couples TRBV5-6 to TRBJ1-2; 9 bases are shared with TRBD1. In nucleotides, the CDR3 is TGTGCCAGCAGCCCTGGGACAGGGACCCTTGGCTACACCTTC. It translates to CASSPGTGTLGYTF.